The TCR beta chain described here comes from a study of T cell repertoires in cytomegalovirus infection. Study summary: Carrying CMV and the relevant HLA type showed in public TCR beta signatures.

This clonotype occurred a few times. Its cognate antigen is unknown. The CDR3 consists of 13 residues. CDR1 and CDR2 (germline): ENHRY, SYGVKD. V gave up 4 bases and J gave up 5 bases, with 10 bases separating them. In TCRdb, the reads were re-called with MiXCR into one record per CDR3 protein. In the table there are 640,000 or so distinct CDR3 sequences, 30% to 40% of which are singletons. The clonotype comes from a human donor in good health (CMV status not recorded). Some clones in this sample may be carry-over from other donors' samples. This rearrangement joins TRBV10-3 to TRBJ2-3; tentatively, D is TRBD1 (6 bases). The sample here was cultured PBMCs, taken from culture after CMV antigen stimulation. Here the CDR3 DNA reads TGTGCCATCAGTGGGACAGACAAAGATACGCAGTATTTT. It encodes CAISGTDKDTQYF.